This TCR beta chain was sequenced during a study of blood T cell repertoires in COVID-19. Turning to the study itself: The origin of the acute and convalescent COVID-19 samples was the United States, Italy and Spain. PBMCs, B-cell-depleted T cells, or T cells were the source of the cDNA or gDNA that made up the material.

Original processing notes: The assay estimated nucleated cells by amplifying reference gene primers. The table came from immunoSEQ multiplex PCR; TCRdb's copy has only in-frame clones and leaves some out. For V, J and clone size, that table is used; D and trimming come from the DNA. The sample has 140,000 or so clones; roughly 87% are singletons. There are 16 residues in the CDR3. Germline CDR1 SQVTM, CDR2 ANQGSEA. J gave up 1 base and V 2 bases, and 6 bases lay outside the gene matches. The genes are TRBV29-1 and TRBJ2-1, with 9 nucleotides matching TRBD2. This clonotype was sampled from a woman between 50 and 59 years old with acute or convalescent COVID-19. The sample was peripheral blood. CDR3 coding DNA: TGCAGCGTTGAAACGGTAGCGGGAGAATCCTACAATGAGCAGTTCTTC. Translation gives CSVETVAGESYNEQFF.